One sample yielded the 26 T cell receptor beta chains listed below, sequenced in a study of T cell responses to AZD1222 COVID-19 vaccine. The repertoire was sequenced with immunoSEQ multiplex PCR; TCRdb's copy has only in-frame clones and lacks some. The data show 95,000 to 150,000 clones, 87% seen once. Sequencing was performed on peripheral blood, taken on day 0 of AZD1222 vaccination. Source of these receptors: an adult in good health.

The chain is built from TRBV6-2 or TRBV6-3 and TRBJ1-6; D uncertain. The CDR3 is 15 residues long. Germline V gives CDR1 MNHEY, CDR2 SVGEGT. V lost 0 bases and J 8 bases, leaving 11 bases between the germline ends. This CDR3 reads CASSYSPGFDSPLHF. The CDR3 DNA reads TGTGCCAGCAGTTACTCCCCGGGATTCGATTCACCCCTCCACTTT.

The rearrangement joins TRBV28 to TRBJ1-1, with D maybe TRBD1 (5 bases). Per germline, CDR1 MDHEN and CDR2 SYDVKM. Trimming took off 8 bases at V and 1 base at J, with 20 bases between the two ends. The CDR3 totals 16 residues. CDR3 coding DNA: TGTGCCAGCGGTACCGGGACGCTAAAAAAGAACACTGAAGCTTTCTTT. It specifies CASGTGTLKKNTEAFF.

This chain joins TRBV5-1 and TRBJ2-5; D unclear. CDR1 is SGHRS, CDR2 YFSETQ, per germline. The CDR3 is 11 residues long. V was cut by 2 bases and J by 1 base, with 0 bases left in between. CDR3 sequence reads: CASSFQETQYF. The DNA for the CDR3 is TGCGCCAGCAGCTTCCAAGAGACCCAGTACTTC.

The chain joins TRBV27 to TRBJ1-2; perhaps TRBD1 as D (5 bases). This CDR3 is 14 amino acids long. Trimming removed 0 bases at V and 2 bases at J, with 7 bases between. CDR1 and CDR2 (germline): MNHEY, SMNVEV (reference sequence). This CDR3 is CASSLSGGNYGYTF. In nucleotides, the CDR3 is TGTGCCAGCAGTTTATCGGGGGGAAACTATGGCTACACCTTC.

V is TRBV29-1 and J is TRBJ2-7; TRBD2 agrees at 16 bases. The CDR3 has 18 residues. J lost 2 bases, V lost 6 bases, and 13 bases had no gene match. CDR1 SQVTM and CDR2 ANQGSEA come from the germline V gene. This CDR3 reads CSVGPLTGTSGGAYEQYF. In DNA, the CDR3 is TGCAGCGTGGGGCCCCTAACCGGGACTAGCGGGGGGGCCTACGAGCAGTACTTC.

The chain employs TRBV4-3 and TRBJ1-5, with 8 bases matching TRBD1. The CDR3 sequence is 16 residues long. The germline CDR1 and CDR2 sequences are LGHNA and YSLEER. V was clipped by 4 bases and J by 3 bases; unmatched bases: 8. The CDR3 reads CASSLGQGWDNQPQHF. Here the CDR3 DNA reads TGCGCCAGCAGCCTTGGACAGGGTTGGGACAATCAGCCCCAGCATTTT.

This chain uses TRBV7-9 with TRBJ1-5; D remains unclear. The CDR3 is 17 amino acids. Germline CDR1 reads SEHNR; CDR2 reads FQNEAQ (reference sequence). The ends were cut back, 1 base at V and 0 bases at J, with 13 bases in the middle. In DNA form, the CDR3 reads TGTGCCAGCAGCTTAGTCGACGCCAGCAATAGCAATCAGCCCCAGCATTTT. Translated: CASSLVDASNSNQPQHF. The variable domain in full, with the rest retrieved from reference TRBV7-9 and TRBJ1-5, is DTGVSQNPRHKITKRGQNVTFRCDPISEHNRLYWYRQTLGQGPEFLTYFQNEAQLEKSRLLSDRFSAERPKGSFSTLEIQRTEQGDSAMYLCASSLVDASNSNQPQHFGDGTRLSIL.

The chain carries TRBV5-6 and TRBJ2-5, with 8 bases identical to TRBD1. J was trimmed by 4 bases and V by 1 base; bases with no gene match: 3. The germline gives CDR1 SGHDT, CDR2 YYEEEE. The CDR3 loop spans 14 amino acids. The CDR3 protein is CASSLWTGRETQYF. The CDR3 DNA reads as TGTGCCAGCAGCTTGTGGACAGGGAGAGAGACCCAGTACTTC.

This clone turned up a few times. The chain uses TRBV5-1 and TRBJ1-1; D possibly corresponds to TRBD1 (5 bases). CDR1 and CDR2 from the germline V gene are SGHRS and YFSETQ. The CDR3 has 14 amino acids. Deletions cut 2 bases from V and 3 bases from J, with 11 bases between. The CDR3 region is CASSFGRGDTEAFF. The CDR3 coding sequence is TGCGCCAGCAGCTTCGGACGGGGGGACACTGAAGCTTTCTTT.

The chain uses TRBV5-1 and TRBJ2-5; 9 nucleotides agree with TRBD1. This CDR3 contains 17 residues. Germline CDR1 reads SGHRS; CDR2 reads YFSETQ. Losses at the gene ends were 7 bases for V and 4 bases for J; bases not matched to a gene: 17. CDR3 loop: CASYDPRVDRGRETQYF. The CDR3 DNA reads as TGCGCCAGCTATGACCCCAGAGTGGACAGGGGCCGAGAGACCCAGTACTTC.

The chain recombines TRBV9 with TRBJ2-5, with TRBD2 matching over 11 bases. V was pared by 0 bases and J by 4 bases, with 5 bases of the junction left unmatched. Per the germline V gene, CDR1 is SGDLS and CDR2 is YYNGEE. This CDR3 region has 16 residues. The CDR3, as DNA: TGTGCCAGCAGCGTAGGTCTAGCGGGGGGAGGAGAGACCCAGTACTTC. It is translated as CASSVGLAGGGETQYF.

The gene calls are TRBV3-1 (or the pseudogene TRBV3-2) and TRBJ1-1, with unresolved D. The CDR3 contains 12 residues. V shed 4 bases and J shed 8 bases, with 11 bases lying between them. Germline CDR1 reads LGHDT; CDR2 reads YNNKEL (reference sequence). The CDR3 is CASSPWPGEAFF. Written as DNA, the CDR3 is TGTGCCAGCAGCCCTTGGCCGGGGGAAGCTTTCTTT.

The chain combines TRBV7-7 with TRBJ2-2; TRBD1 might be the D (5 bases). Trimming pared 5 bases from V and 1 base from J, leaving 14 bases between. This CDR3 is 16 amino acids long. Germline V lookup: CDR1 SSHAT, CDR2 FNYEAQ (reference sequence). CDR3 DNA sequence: TGTGCCAGCAGCCAACTCTCCGGACAGAACACCGGGGAGCTGTTTTTT. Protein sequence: CASSQLSGQNTGELFF.

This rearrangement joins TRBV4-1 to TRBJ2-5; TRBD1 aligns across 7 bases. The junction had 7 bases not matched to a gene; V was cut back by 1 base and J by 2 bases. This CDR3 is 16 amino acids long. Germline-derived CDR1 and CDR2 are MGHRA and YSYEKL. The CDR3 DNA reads TGCGCCAGCAGCCAAGGGAGTAGGGGGCCACAAGAGACCCAGTACTTC. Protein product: CASSQGSRGPQETQYF.

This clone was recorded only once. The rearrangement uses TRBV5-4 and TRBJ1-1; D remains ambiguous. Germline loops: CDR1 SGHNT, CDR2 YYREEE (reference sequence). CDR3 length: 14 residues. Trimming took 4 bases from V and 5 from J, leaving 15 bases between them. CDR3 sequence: CASSLRTLATEAFF. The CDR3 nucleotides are TGTGCCAGCAGCCTGAGGACCTTGGCAACTGAAGCTTTCTTT.

CDR3 coding DNA: TGTGCCAGCCGTCAGGGACTAGCGAACACCGGGGAGCTGTTTTTT. This sequence encodes CASRQGLANTGELFF. The chain employs TRBV6-4 and TRBJ2-2, with 8 positions matching TRBD2. The V gene's germline CDR1 is MRHNA and CDR2 SNTAGT. The ends lost 8 bases at V and 0 bases at J; junction bases unmatched: 5. The CDR3 is made up of 15 amino acids.

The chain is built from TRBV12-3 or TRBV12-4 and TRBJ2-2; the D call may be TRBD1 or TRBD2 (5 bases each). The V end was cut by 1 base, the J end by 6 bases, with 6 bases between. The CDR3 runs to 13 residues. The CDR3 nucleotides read TGTGCCAGCAGTTTAGGAGGGGCCGGGGAGCTGTTTTTT. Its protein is CASSLGGAGELFF.

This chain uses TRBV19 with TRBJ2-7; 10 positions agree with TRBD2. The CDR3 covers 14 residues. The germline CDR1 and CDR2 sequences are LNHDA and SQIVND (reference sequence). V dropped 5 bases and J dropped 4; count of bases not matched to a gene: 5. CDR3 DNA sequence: TGTGCCAGTAGTCCAAGCGGGGGGGCTTACGAGCAGTACTTC. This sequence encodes CASSPSGGAYEQYF.

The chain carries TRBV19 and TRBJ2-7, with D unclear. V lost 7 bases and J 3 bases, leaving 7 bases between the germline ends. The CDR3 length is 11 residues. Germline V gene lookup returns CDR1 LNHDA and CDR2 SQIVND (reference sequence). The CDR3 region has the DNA TGTGCCAGTACCCTCGGCTACGAGCAGTACTTC. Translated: CASTLGYEQYF.

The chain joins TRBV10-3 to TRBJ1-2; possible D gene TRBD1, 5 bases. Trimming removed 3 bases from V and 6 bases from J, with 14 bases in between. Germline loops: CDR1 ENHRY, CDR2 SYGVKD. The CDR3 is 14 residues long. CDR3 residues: CAISEARASDGYTF. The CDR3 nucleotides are TGTGCCATCAGTGAAGCCAGGGCTAGCGATGGCTACACCTTC.

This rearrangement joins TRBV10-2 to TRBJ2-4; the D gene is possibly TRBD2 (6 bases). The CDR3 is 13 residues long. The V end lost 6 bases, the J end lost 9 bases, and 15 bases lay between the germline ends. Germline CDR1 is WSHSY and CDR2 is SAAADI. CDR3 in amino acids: CASRSEWGGIQYF. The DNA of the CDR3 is TGCGCCAGCAGATCTGAGTGGGGAGGCATTCAGTACTTC.

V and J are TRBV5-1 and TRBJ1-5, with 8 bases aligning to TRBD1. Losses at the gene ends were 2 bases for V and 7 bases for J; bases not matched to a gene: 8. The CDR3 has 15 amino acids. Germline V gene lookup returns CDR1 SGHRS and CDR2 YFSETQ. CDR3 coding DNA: TGCGCCAGCAGCTTTGGACCGGACAGGGTCCAGCCCCAGCATTTT. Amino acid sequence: CASSFGPDRVQPQHF.

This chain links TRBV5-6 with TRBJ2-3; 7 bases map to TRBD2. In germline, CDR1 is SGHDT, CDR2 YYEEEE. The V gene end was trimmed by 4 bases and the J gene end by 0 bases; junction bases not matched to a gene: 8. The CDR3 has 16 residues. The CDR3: CASSIRLALSTDTQYF. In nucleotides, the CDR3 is TGTGCCAGCAGCATCAGACTAGCCTTAAGCACAGATACGCAGTATTTT.

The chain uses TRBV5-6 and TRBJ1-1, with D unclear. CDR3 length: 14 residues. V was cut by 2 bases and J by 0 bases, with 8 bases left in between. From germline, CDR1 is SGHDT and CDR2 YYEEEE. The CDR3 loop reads CASSFWAMNTEAFF. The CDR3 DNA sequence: TGTGCCAGCAGCTTTTGGGCGATGAACACTGAAGCTTTCTTT.

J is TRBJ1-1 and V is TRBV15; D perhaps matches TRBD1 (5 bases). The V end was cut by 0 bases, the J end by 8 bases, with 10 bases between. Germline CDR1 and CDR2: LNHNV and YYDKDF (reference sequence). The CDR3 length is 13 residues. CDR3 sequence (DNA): TGTGCCACCAGCAGAGATTGGGCAGGGGAAGCTTTCTTT. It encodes CATSRDWAGEAFF.

This CDR3 reads CASSLVRGQGYGYTF. In DNA, the CDR3 is TGTGCCAGCAGCTTAGTCCGGGGGCAGGGGTATGGCTACACCTTC. The chain links TRBV7-2 to TRBJ1-2; a possible D gene is TRBD1 (6 bases). Germline values: CDR1 SGHTA, CDR2 FQGNSA. This CDR3 comprises 15 residues. V lost 1 base to trimming and J lost 5 bases, with 14 bases between them.